The text below deals with one T cell receptor (beta chain). Antigen specificity is unknown. The data belong to a study of siplizumab effects on memory and regulatory T cells. Study findings and constraints: A significant reduction in alloreactive sequences traceable to unstimulated CD4+ memory cells was produced by siplizumab.

The germline CDR1 and CDR2 sequences are SGHNT and YYREEE (reference sequence). V was cut by 5 bases and J by 5 bases, with 14 bases left in between. CDR3 length: 14 residues. In each sample, some 9.6 x 10^4 TCR templates were assayed. Method: immunoSEQ multiplex PCR; TCRdb's copy keeps in-frame clones and lacks some. The sample has more than 95,000 clones, approximately 94% seen once. The sequence derives from a human donor in good health. Sequences were obtained from non-Treg CD4+ T cells sorted from blood. V and J are TRBV5-4 and TRBJ2-1; D perhaps matches TRBD1 (6 bases). Here the CDR3 reads CASSLQGGNNEQFF. The CDR3 nucleotides read TGTGCCAGCAGTTTGCAAGGGGGAAACAATGAGCAGTTCTTC.